This T cell receptor (beta chain) was identified during a study of T cells in Graves' hyperthyroidism and ophthalmopathy. Whole-study context: Peripheral blood draws took place at initial diagnosis, ahead of any treatment. Regarding the study as a whole: The model foresaw ophthalmopathy a median roughly 6.6 months prior to onset. Appearing also in blood were most of the thyroid clonotypes expanded above 0.001.

In this sample, this clonotype turned up many times. Its antigen is currently unknown. Used for diagnoses were clinical symptoms, serum thyroxine and TRAb, thyroid ultrasound and orbital computed tomography. Germline V lookup: CDR1 SGHRS, CDR2 YFSETQ. V lost 0 bases and J lost 5; bases outside the gene matches: 4. This CDR3 is 14 amino acids long. RNA transcripts gave rise to amplified TCR beta CDR3 regions. The primer set for the first-round RT-PCR of the TCR CDR3 was HTBI. MiXCR was run by TCRdb on the multiplex PCR reads, yielding one entry per CDR3 protein. This sample has about 640,000 distinct CDR3 sequences; around 20% occur once, and the top ten carry around a third.

The source is a man aged 25-45 years with Graves' ophthalmopathy. The genes are TRBV5-1 and TRBJ2-7; 8 bases fit TRBD1. Sequenced sample: blood. DNA for the CDR3: TGCGCCAGCAGCTTGGGACAGGGGTTCCACGAGCAGTACTTC. Its protein product is CASSLGQGFHEQYF.